A selection of T cell receptor beta chains follows, all from one sample in a study of T cell responses to AZD1222 COVID-19 vaccine. Assay: immunoSEQ multiplex PCR; the TCRdb copy retains only in-frame clones and omits some. The sample includes 80,000 to 100,000 clones, around 92% of them seen just once. The sequenced sample was peripheral blood, obtained on day 0 of MenACWY control vaccination. The receptors were gathered from an adult in good health. The CDR3 runs from the conserved cysteine through the conserved F or W. Each record gives: CDR3 protein, CDR3 DNA, V gene, clone size, J gene, D gene. D genes are given only for firm matches. Not every row has a clone size; where given, it reads once, few, many or a size class.

CASSPSGAINEQFF,TGTGCTAGCAGCCCTAGCGGGGCGATAAATGAGCAGTTCTTC,TRBV7-7,-,TRBJ2-1,TRBD2
CASSVQAGANTGELFF,TGTGCCAGCAGCGTACAGGCGGGGGCAAACACCGGGGAGCTGTTTTTT,TRBV7-2,-,TRBJ2-2,-
CAWSVQYEQYF,TGTGCCTGGAGTGTACAGTACGAGCAGTACTTC,TRBV30,-,TRBJ2-7,-
CASSQGEGWYGYTF,TGCGCCAGCAGCCAAGGAGAGGGATGGTATGGCTACACCTTC,TRBV4-1,-,TRBJ1-2,-
CASSNMGTAGHSGNTIYF,TGTGCCAGTAGTAACATGGGGACAGCCGGACACTCTGGAAACACCATATATTTT,TRBV19,-,TRBJ1-3,TRBD1
CASSSPGLPYQPQHF,TGTGCCAGCAGTTCCCCGGGACTGCCTTATCAGCCCCAGCATTTT,TRBV6-6,-,TRBJ1-5,-
CASSQDRHSNEKLFF,TGTGCCAGCAGCCAAGATAGGCACTCTAATGAAAAACTGTTTTTT,TRBV4-2,-,TRBJ1-4,-
CASSLYATGGAPGDGYTF,TGTGCCAGCAGTTTATATGCGACAGGGGGCGCCCCAGGGGATGGCTACACCTTC,TRBV28,-,TRBJ1-2,TRBD1
CASSLFVGGTSLDEQYF,TGTGCCAGCAGCTTATTCGTCGGGGGGACTAGTCTCGACGAGCAGTACTTC,TRBV11-3,few,TRBJ2-7,TRBD2
CASSPRGLGEPQHF,TGTGCCAGCTCACCACGGGGACTTGGGGAGCCCCAGCATTTT,TRBV18,-,TRBJ1-5,-
CASSEGRAGEKLFF,TGTGCCAGCAGCGAGGGGCGGGCGGGTGAAAAACTGTTTTTT,TRBV9,-,TRBJ1-4,-
CASSDRQTDTQYF,TGTGCCAGCAGCGACAGGCAGACAGATACGCAGTATTTT,TRBV11-2,-,TRBJ2-3,-
CASSEVETGRETQYF,TGTGCCAGCAGTGAAGTAGAGACAGGGCGAGAGACCCAGTACTTC,TRBV2,-,TRBJ2-5,TRBD1
CASSIAAHRGFDEQFF,TGTGCCAGTAGTATAGCCGCCCACAGGGGATTCGATGAGCAGTTCTTC,TRBV19,-,TRBJ2-1,TRBD1
CASSLSGTSGAETQYF,TGTGCCAGCAGCTTGTCCGGGACTAGCGGGGCGGAGACCCAGTACTTC,TRBV7-2,-,TRBJ2-5,TRBD2
CASSVAGGDLGQFF,TGTGCCAGCAGCGTAGCGGGGGGTGATTTGGGGCAGTTCTTC,TRBV9,few,TRBJ2-1,TRBD2
CASSHGTEYEQYF,TGTGCCAGCAGCCACGGGACGGAATACGAGCAGTACTTC,TRBV6-5,-,TRBJ2-7,-
CASSQLTHRGTEAFF,TGCGCCAGCAGCCAACTTACCCACAGGGGGACTGAAGCTTTCTTT,TRBV4-1,-,TRBJ1-1,TRBD1
CAISADGYSYNEQFF,TGTGCCATCAGTGCGGACGGGTACTCCTACAATGAGCAGTTCTTC,TRBV10-3,-,TRBJ2-1,-
CASSDHPGGYTF,TGTGCCAGCAGTGACCACCCCGGGGGCTACACCTTC,TRBV6-2/TRBV6-3,-,TRBJ1-2,-
CATYTNFYGYTF,TGTGCCACCTATACCAACTTCTATGGCTACACCTTC,TRBV21-1,-,TRBJ1-2,-
CASNRLQNTEAFF,TGTGCCAGTAATCGACTCCAGAACACTGAAGCTTTCTTT,TRBV19,-,TRBJ1-1,-
CASSLMTGVNTEAFF,TGCGCCAGCAGCTTGATGACAGGGGTGAACACTGAAGCTTTCTTT,TRBV5-1,-,TRBJ1-1,TRBD1
CASSDRDRDTEAFF,TGTGCCAGCAGCGACCGGGACAGGGACACTGAAGCTTTCTTT,TRBV6-2/TRBV6-3,-,TRBJ1-1,TRBD1
CASSQFQGVGGNTIYF,TGTGCCAGCAGCCAATTCCAGGGGGTCGGTGGAAACACCATATATTTT,TRBV14,-,TRBJ1-3,TRBD1
CASSQDTGRTGGYTF,TGTGCCAGCAGCCAAGACACCGGCAGAACGGGCGGCTACACCTTC,TRBV7-9,-,TRBJ1-2,-
CSVEGWTGGTDKNIQYF,TGCAGCGTTGAAGGTTGGACAGGGGGCACCGACAAAAACATTCAGTACTTC,TRBV29-1,-,TRBJ2-4,TRBD1
CASSSHELAGHYNEQFF,TGTGCCAGCAGCTCGCACGAACTAGCGGGCCACTACAATGAGCAGTTCTTC,TRBV7-2,-,TRBJ2-1,TRBD2
CASSYRRDRGYEQYF,TGTGCCAGCAGCTATCGCCGAGACAGGGGCTACGAGCAGTACTTC,TRBV11-3,-,TRBJ2-7,TRBD1
CASSPRRDQPQHF,TGTGCCAGCAGTCCCCGGAGGGATCAGCCCCAGCATTTT,TRBV27,-,TRBJ1-5,-
CASSPRRDGSPLHF,TGTGCCAGCTCACCACGGAGGGACGGTTCACCCCTCCACTTT,TRBV18,few,TRBJ1-6,-
CASSHDRAAFF,TGTGCCAGCAGCCATGACAGGGCGGCTTTCTTT,TRBV11-3,-,TRBJ1-1,TRBD1
CASSPTGGLNTEAFF,TGTGCCAGCTCACCAACAGGGGGCTTGAACACTGAAGCTTTCTTT,TRBV18,once,TRBJ1-1,TRBD1
CASSSRGWDNSPLHF,TGTGCCAGCAGCTCGCGGGGTTGGGATAATTCACCCCTCCACTTT,TRBV9,-,TRBJ1-6,-
CASSQVPSGGPEQYF,TGTGCCAGCAGCCAAGTACCTAGCGGGGGGCCCGAGCAGTACTTC,TRBV3-1/TRBV3-2,-,TRBJ2-7,TRBD2
CASSVDRANTEAFF,TGTGCCAGCAGTGTTGACAGGGCTAACACTGAAGCTTTCTTT,TRBV2,few,TRBJ1-1,TRBD1
CASSPSPGTESNEQFF,TGCGCCAGCAGCCCTAGTCCCGGGACAGAATCCAATGAGCAGTTCTTC,TRBV4-1,-,TRBJ2-1,TRBD1
CASGRSGYDEQYF,TGTGCCAGCGGACGCTCAGGGTACGACGAGCAGTACTTC,TRBV12-3/TRBV12-4,-,TRBJ2-7,-
CASSPSSGGLLIAKNIQYF,TGTGCCAGCAGCCCATCTAGCGGGGGTTTACTTATAGCCAAAAACATTCAGTACTTC,TRBV7-8,-,TRBJ2-4,TRBD2
CASSLRGATNEKLFF,TGTGCCAGCAGCTTAAGGGGGGCGACTAATGAAAAACTGTTTTTT,TRBV11-2,-,TRBJ1-4,-
CASSPPSNEQYF,TGTGCCAGCAGCCCGCCTTCTAACGAGCAGTACTTC,TRBV27,-,TRBJ2-7,-
CASSFGGNTEAFF,TGTGCCAGCAGCTTCGGGGGGAACACTGAAGCTTTCTTT,TRBV12-3/TRBV12-4,-,TRBJ1-1,-
CASSQSGRPNNEQFF,TGTGCCAGCAGCCAATCGGGGAGGCCCAACAATGAGCAGTTCTTC,TRBV6-2/TRBV6-3,-,TRBJ2-1,-